This TCR beta chain originates from a study of blood T cell repertoires in COVID-19. As originally analysed: Amplified reference gene primers provided the basis for estimating nucleated cell counts. Assay used: immunoSEQ multiplex PCR; TCRdb lists only in-frame clones, some missing. The DNA was the basis for D and trimming; V, J and clone size are from that table. The data hold about 240,000 clones, with about 91% observed a single time. Individuals aged roughly 18 to 95 years were recruited from around 22 US areas. Cohort assignment relied on participant-reported clinical history. The CDR3 consists of 15 residues. J was trimmed by 4 bases and V by 4 bases; bases with no gene match: 7. Germline loops: CDR1 MNHEY, CDR2 SVGAGI.

The receptor's source is a woman aged 25 to 39 with acute COVID-19. The genes are TRBV6-5 and TRBJ1-3, with TRBD1 matching 7 bases. Sequencing input: PBMCs or T cells enriched from blood (not recorded which). The CDR3 DNA follows: TGTGCCAGCAGTTGGACCCGGGACAGCGGAAACACCATATATTTT. Encoded protein: CASSWTRDSGNTIYF.